The 6 T cell receptor beta chains reported below all come from one sample, sequenced in a study of shared clonotypes between healthy human individuals. Profiled with immunoSEQ multiplex PCR; TCRdb holds only in-frame clones, not every one. The sample has millions of clones, 85% to 95% seen once. Sequenced sample: naive CD4+ T cells sorted from blood. The subset is: CD45RA+ positively selected. The receptors shown here come from a man aged 18 to 29 in good health.

V usage is TRBV4-1 and J usage is TRBJ1-3; the D is unclear. The CDR3 extends over 14 amino acids. The germline CDR1 and CDR2 sequences are MGHRA and YSYEKL. The germline V and J ends were trimmed by 0 bases and 4 bases, with 7 bases remaining between them. The CDR3 DNA reads as TGCGCCAGCAGCCAAGACCCGACAGGAAACACCATATATTTT. Translation: CASSQDPTGNTIYF.

The genes are TRBV11-2 and TRBJ2-5; 10 positions agree with TRBD2. The CDR3 length is 15 residues. Germline loops: CDR1 SGHAT, CDR2 FQNNGV. Trimming removed 1 base from V and 5 bases from J; junction bases left unmatched: 4. Written as DNA, the CDR3 is TGTGCCAGCAGCTTAGTTAGCGGGAGGTCGGAGACCCAGTACTTC. It encodes CASSLVSGRSETQYF.

V usage is TRBV10-3 and J usage is TRBJ2-7; possibly TRBD1 or TRBD2 for D (5 bases each). This CDR3 has 15 amino acids. Trimming took 4 bases from V and 4 from J, leaving 17 bases between them. Germline CDR1 ENHRY, CDR2 SYGVKD. The CDR3 nucleotides are TGTGCCATCAGTGCAGGGACCCAAGGAGTATACGAGCAGTACTTC. The encoded protein is CAISAGTQGVYEQYF.

This clone was counted a single time. V and J are TRBV4-1 and TRBJ2-1, with D possibly matching TRBD2 (6 bases). The V end was cut by 0 bases, the J end by 2 bases, with 17 bases between. The CDR3 is 18 amino acids. Per germline, CDR1 MGHRA and CDR2 YSYEKL. The CDR3 sequence is CASSQDGAGRGAYNEQFF. In DNA form, the CDR3 reads TGCGCCAGCAGCCAAGATGGCGCGGGACGGGGTGCCTACAATGAGCAGTTCTTC.

The chain combines TRBV10-1 with TRBJ2-3; 8 bases match TRBD2. The CDR3 extends over 14 amino acids. Germline V gene lookup returns CDR1 WNHNN and CDR2 SYGVQD (reference sequence). V gave up 5 bases and J gave up 4 bases; unmatched junction bases: 5. The CDR3 DNA follows: TGCGCCAGCAGTAGCGGGAGAGGGTCAGATACGCAGTATTTT. Translating gives CASSSGRGSDTQYF.

The genes are TRBV5-1 and TRBJ1-5, with D hard to call. The length of the CDR3 is 13 residues. Germline V gene data show CDR1 as SGHRS and CDR2 as YFSETQ. Between the trimmed V and J ends, which lost 4 bases and 4 bases, there was a span of 9 bases. The CDR3 loop reads CASSPERNQPQHF. Written as DNA, the CDR3 is TGCGCCAGCAGCCCCGAACGGAATCAGCCCCAGCATTTT.